The sequence of this TCR beta chain was determined in a study of metastatic and nonmetastatic thyroid tumors. About the study: A comparison of repertoires was made across blood and tumor or nodule tissue from malignant and benign thyroid patients. Points from the study as a whole: Benign nodules were reported to have significantly lower TCR beta diversity than malignant thyroid tumors, in blood and tumor.

This CDR3 has 14 residues. The junction had 4 bases not matched to a gene; V was cut back by 6 bases and J by 3 bases. Points on this clone: The antigen is not known.

In the original analysis: What underpinned the distant-metastasis classifier for papillary thyroid cancer was the set of CDR3 differences across clinicopathological groups. From the PCR reads, TCRdb re-called clones with MiXCR. The V and J calls here are based on TCRdb, not the publication. The data contain about 16,000 clones, 25% to 30% of them singletons. No treatment of any kind had been given to any patient before thyroid surgery. J is TRBJ1-4 and V is TRBV12-3 or TRBV12-4; 7 nucleotides line up with TRBD1. The sequence came from a male donor with papillary thyroid cancer or a benign thyroid nodule (not recorded which). Some clones in this sample may be carry-over from other donors' samples. Source material: tumor tissue. The chain's CDR3 is CASREGQSNEKLFF. The DNA for the CDR3 is TGTGCCAGCAGGGAGGGACAGTCTAATGAAAAACTGTTTTTT.